Presented here are 16 T cell receptor beta chains from one specimen sequenced in a study of cytomegalovirus exposure and HLA in healthy donors. It was with 60 Vbeta and 13 Jbeta primers that the PCR ran. The table came from immunoSEQ multiplex PCR; TCRdb's copy has only in-frame clones and leaves some out. This sample carries some 200,000 clones, roughly 80% of them seen once, and the ten largest clones take about 1.7%. Sequenced sample: PBMCs. These receptors were taken from a woman under 30 in good health and CMV-seronegative.

This sequence joins TRBV7-9 and TRBJ2-3; 15 nucleotides agree with TRBD2. From germline, CDR1 is SEHNR and CDR2 FQNEAQ (reference sequence). The ends lost 0 bases at V and 6 bases at J; junction bases unmatched: 4. The CDR3 is 17 residues long. CDR3 DNA: TGTGCCAGCAGCTTAGCCGGGGGACTAGCGGGAGGTGATACGCAGTATTTT. Its translation is CASSLAGGLAGGDTQYF.

This clone was found once. The V call is TRBV30, the J call TRBJ1-5; no clear D gene. Germline assignment: CDR1 GTSNPN and CDR2 SVGIG (reference sequence). V was cut by 0 bases and J by 6 bases, with 9 bases left in between. This CDR3 is 13 amino acids long. The CDR3 sequence is CAWSVAPGQPQHF. The CDR3 DNA reads TGTGCCTGGAGTGTTGCTCCCGGTCAGCCCCAGCATTTT.

This chain uses TRBV27 with TRBJ1-5; the match to TRBD1 covers 9 bases. The CDR3 extends over 17 amino acids. Germline CDR1 and CDR2: MNHEY and SMNVEV (reference sequence). With 8 bases clipped from V and 2 bases from J, the junction kept 13 bases outside the gene matches. DNA for the CDR3: TGTGCCAGCCGCGAGCGACAGGGGGTGAGCGGCAATCAGCCCCAGCATTTT. Amino acids: CASRERQGVSGNQPQHF.

The rearrangement joins TRBV4-1 to TRBJ2-2, with TRBD1 matching over 8 bases. V shed 0 bases and J 5 bases; nucleotides not matched to a gene: 2. The CDR3 has 15 residues. Germline V gene sequence: CDR1 MGHRA, CDR2 YSYEKL. This chain's CDR3 is CASSQDRGRTGELFF. CDR3 DNA sequence: TGCGCCAGCAGCCAAGACAGGGGGCGAACCGGGGAGCTGTTTTTT.

The V call is TRBV5-5, the J call TRBJ1-4; D is unresolved. The CDR3 has 14 amino acids. Germline loops: CDR1 SGHKS, CDR2 YYEKEE (reference sequence). V shed 4 bases and J shed 4 bases, with 11 bases lying between them. CDR3 in amino acids: CASSRTRVNEKLFF. The CDR3 coding sequence is TGTGCCAGCAGCAGAACCCGAGTTAATGAAAAACTGTTTTTT.

This clone was seen once. The chain uses TRBV10-2 and TRBJ2-7; 9 bases align to TRBD2. The CDR3 runs to 22 residues. CDR1 is WSHSY, CDR2 SAAADI, per germline. Trimming at V came to 3 bases and at J to 3 bases, leaving 27 bases not matched to a gene. CDR3 residues: CASSELGGGTSRRLHQDYEQYV. The CDR3 DNA follows: TGCGCCAGCAGTGAACTAGGTGGGGGGACTAGCAGGAGACTACACCAAGACTACGAGCAGTACGTC.

This rearrangement joins TRBV29-1 to TRBJ1-2; D is unresolved. The V gene's germline CDR1 is SQVTM and CDR2 ANQGSEA. The CDR3 length is 13 residues. The germline V and J ends were trimmed by 0 bases and 8 bases, with 13 bases remaining between them. The CDR3 nucleotides are TGCAGCGTTGAAGATCAAGGAGAAGAAGGCTACACCTTC. Translating it yields CSVEDQGEEGYTF.

This chain connects TRBV29-1 to TRBJ1-5; the D gene is possibly TRBD1 (5 bases). Trimming shortened V by 5 bases and J by 3 bases, and 14 bases separated the two germline ends. Germline-derived CDR1 and CDR2 are SQVTM and ANQGSEA. CDR3 size: 14 residues. CDR3 DNA sequence: TGCAGCGTTCTTAGCCAGGGCCCCAATCAGCCCCAGCATTTT. Translation gives CSVLSQGPNQPQHF. Full variable domain (rest looked up from reference TRBV29-1 and TRBJ1-5): SAVISQKPSRDICQRGTSLTIQCQVDSQVTMMFWYRQQPGQSLTLIATANQGSEATYESGFVIDKFPISRPNLTFSTLTVSNMSPEDSSIYLCSVLSQGPNQPQHFGDGTRLSIL.

The chain employs TRBV4-3 and TRBJ2-6; 7 bases match TRBD1. The CDR3 extends over 18 amino acids. The J segment lost 0 bases and the V segment lost 2 bases, leaving 7 bases of the junction unmatched. Germline V gene data show CDR1 as LGHNA and CDR2 as YSLEER. The CDR3: CASSQHGTAPSGANVLTF. CDR3 nucleotide sequence: TGCGCCAGCAGCCAACACGGGACAGCCCCCTCTGGGGCCAACGTCCTGACTTTC.

This CDR3 reads CASSIGPGQGIKNIQYF. CDR3 nucleotides: TGTGCCAGTAGTATCGGCCCGGGACAGGGAATAAAAAACATTCAGTACTTC. V is TRBV19 and J is TRBJ2-4; TRBD1 agrees at 9 bases. This CDR3 spans 17 amino acids. Germline CDR1 LNHDA, CDR2 SQIVND (reference sequence). V shed 3 bases and J 4 bases; nucleotides not matched to a gene: 10.

This chain uses TRBV7-2 with TRBJ1-3; D remains ambiguous. V dropped 4 bases and J dropped 4 bases, with 14 bases sitting between them. There are 15 residues in the CDR3. CDR1 and CDR2 from the germline V gene are SGHTA and FQGNSA. The CDR3 bases are TGTGCCAGCAGCTGGAGACGGACGGGAGGAAACACCATATATTTT. Translating gives CASSWRRTGGNTIYF.

This clone was found once. The junction departs from germline at one end; a sequencing error may be responsible. The gene calls are TRBV7-9 and TRBJ2-1, with TRBD2 identical over 7 bases. The CDR3 covers 15 residues. CDR1 and CDR2 from the germline V gene are SEHNR and FQNEAQ (reference sequence). CDR3 sequence: CSSSLGGRGDNEQFF. The CDR3 nucleotides read TGTTCCAGCAGCTTAGGCGGGAGAGGGGACAATGAGCAGTTCTTC.

This chain uses TRBV6-1 with TRBJ1-1, with TRBD1 as a possible D gene (5 bases). Deletions cut 9 bases from V and 1 base from J, with 12 bases between. This CDR3 spans 13 amino acids. Germline-derived CDR1 and CDR2 are MNHNS and SASEGT. CDR3 in amino acids: CASRGGGNTEAFF. For the CDR3, the DNA is TGTGCCAGTCGGGGGGGAGGGAACACTGAAGCTTTCTTT.

The V and J genes are TRBV28 and TRBJ1-2; 8 bases line up with TRBD1. The CDR3 is 15 amino acids. Trimming cost V 6 bases and J 3 bases; bases outside gene matches: 9. Germline V gene lookup returns CDR1 MDHEN and CDR2 SYDVKM. CDR3 sequence (DNA): TGTGCCAGCAGCCAGGGGGCCTTTAACTACTATGGCTACACCTTC. Encoded protein: CASSQGAFNYYGYTF.

This clone was counted between two and nine times. The rearrangement links TRBV4-3 to TRBJ1-4; 9 nucleotides agree with TRBD1. Germline values: CDR1 LGHNA, CDR2 YSLEER. The length of the CDR3 is 13 residues. The V gene end was trimmed by 4 bases and the J gene end by 8 bases; junction bases not matched to a gene: 2. The CDR3 DNA sequence: TGCGCCAGCAGCCCCGGGACAGGGGAAAAACTGTTTTTT. This translates into CASSPGTGEKLFF.

The chain has TRBV13 and TRBJ2-3, with D perhaps TRBD1 (6 bases). V dropped 5 bases and J dropped 6 bases, with 21 bases sitting between them. The germline V gene encodes CDR1 PRHDT and CDR2 FYEKMQ (reference sequence). The CDR3 consists of 16 residues. The CDR3 DNA is TGTGCCAGCAGCCGTAGGCTCAAAGGGGGATGGGATACGCAGTATTTT. This gives the protein CASSRRLKGGWDTQYF.